One sample yielded the 18 T cell receptor beta chains listed below, sequenced in a study of T-cell memory formation after mild COVID-19. TCRdb re-called the 5' RACE reads with MiXCR, one entry per CDR3 protein. The repertoire consists of just over 400,000 distinct CDR3 sequences, with 20% to 25% occurring once and the leading ten covering roughly 14%. Sequencing used PBMCs or a T cell subset sorted from them (not recorded which). Every receptor here comes from an adult woman who had mild COVID-19 (a few samples of this study predate the infection). Cell type and time point are not known.

There are a few counts of this clonotype. The DNA of the CDR3 is TGCGCCAGCAGCCCCGGGACTTCCCCCGAGCAGTACTTC. Translating gives CASSPGTSPEQYF. The chain uses TRBV5-1 and TRBJ2-7; the D gene is possibly TRBD2 (6 bases). V was pared by 4 bases and J by 6 bases, with 14 bases between. CDR1 and CDR2 from the germline V gene are SGHRS and YFSETQ. CDR3 size: 13 residues.

This clonotype has only a few counts. The V and J genes are TRBV7-2 and TRBJ2-3, with a tentative D call TRBD2 (6 bases). This CDR3 comprises 15 residues. Looked up from germline, CDR1 is SGHTA and CDR2 is FQGNSA. V gave up 3 bases and J gave up 2 bases, with 12 bases separating them. The DNA for the CDR3 is TGTGCCAGCAGCTTTGGGGCGGGAATCACAGATACGCAGTATTTT. It is translated as CASSFGAGITDTQYF.

The V gene is TRBV12-3 or TRBV12-4, the J gene TRBJ2-2, with D unclear. The CDR3 runs to 13 residues. The ends were cut back, 5 bases at V and 9 bases at J, with 13 bases in the middle. The CDR3 DNA follows: TGTGCCAGCAGTCTCCATAAACTAAGGGAGCTGTTTTTT. As protein: CASSLHKLRELFF.

This clonotype has at least ten counts. CDR3 loop: CASSPKGPYEQYF. Here the CDR3 DNA reads TGTGCCAGCAGCCCAAAGGGCCCCTACGAGCAGTACTTC. The chain has TRBV7-9 and TRBJ2-7, with D unresolved. With 5 bases removed from V and 2 bases from J, the gap between germline ends came to 10 bases. Per germline, CDR1 SEHNR and CDR2 FQNEAQ (reference sequence). The CDR3 extends over 13 amino acids.

This chain links TRBV5-1 with TRBJ2-3; D is unclear. V was shortened by 5 bases and J by 6 bases, with 10 bases between the two germline ends. Germline CDR1 SGHRS, CDR2 YFSETQ. The CDR3 is 12 amino acids. The CDR3 here is CASRLNLDTQYF. The CDR3, as DNA: TGCGCCAGCAGACTAAATCTTGATACGCAGTATTTT. The full variable domain, completed using reference TRBV5-1 and TRBJ2-3, is KAGVTQTPRYLIKTRGQQVTLSCSPISGHRSVSWYQQTPGQGLQFLFEYFSETQRNKGNFPGRFSGRQFSNSRSEMNVSTLELGDSALYLCASRLNLDTQYFGPGTRLTVL.

Only a few counts were recorded for this clonotype. The gene calls are TRBV4-1 and TRBJ2-1; TRBD1 agrees at 7 bases. J lost 1 base, V lost 8 bases, and 11 bases had no gene match. The germline CDR1 and CDR2 sequences are MGHRA and YSYEKL. This CDR3 is built from 16 residues. The CDR3 loop is CASRQRTGPSYNEQFF. The CDR3 DNA is TGCGCCAGCCGTCAAAGGACAGGCCCTTCCTACAATGAGCAGTTCTTC.

The rearrangement links TRBV7-9 to TRBJ2-7, with D uncertain. V was trimmed by 3 bases and J by 6 bases, leaving 6 bases between them. CDR3 size: 11 residues. The V gene's germline CDR1 is SEHNR and CDR2 FQNEAQ (reference sequence). DNA for the CDR3: TGTGCCAGCAGCTTTTCAACCGAGCAGTACTTC. Its protein product is CASSFSTEQYF.

This clonotype was found a few times. This chain connects TRBV12-3 or TRBV12-4 to TRBJ2-1; unclear D gene. The CDR3 extends over 13 amino acids. Trimming removed 1 base from V and 9 bases from J, with 10 bases in between. CDR3 nucleotide sequence: TGTGCCAGCAGTTTAGGAAGTGCGGCTGAGCAGTTCTTC. Translation: CASSLGSAAEQFF.

This chain connects TRBV24-1 to TRBJ2-3; D is possibly TRBD2 (6 bases). The germline gives CDR1 KGHDR, CDR2 SFDVKD. Trimming shortened V by 4 bases and J by 6 bases, and 10 bases separated the two germline ends. The CDR3 runs to 13 residues. The CDR3 spells CATSEPGVDTQYF. The CDR3 DNA is TGTGCCACCAGTGAACCGGGAGTGGATACGCAGTATTTT.

Many counts were recorded for this clonotype. The V and J genes are TRBV7-6 and TRBJ2-7; D gene ambiguous. CDR1 and CDR2 from the germline V gene are SGHVS and FNYEAQ. This CDR3 has 16 residues. V was trimmed by 2 bases and J by 6 bases, leaving 20 bases between them. The CDR3 reads CASSLSRLTLGGEQYF. The CDR3 DNA is TGTGCCAGCAGCTTAAGTCGTCTGACCCTCGGTGGCGAGCAGTACTTC.

This clonotype was observed a handful of times. The genes are TRBV27 and TRBJ2-7; 8 nucleotides align to TRBD1. Losses at the gene ends were 0 bases for V and 0 bases for J; bases not matched to a gene: 7. There are 17 residues in the CDR3. Looked up from germline, CDR1 is MNHEY and CDR2 is SMNVEV (reference sequence). Here the CDR3 reads CASSLSRDRYLSYEQYF. The CDR3 DNA sequence: TGTGCCAGCAGTTTATCTCGGGACAGGTACCTCTCCTACGAGCAGTACTTC.

This clonotype was recorded a few times. J is TRBJ2-5 and V is TRBV24-1; 8 nucleotides align to TRBD1. This CDR3 has 15 amino acids. Unmatched junction bases numbered 8, after V lost 4 bases and J lost 5 bases. CDR1 is KGHDR, CDR2 SFDVKD, per germline. The CDR3: CATSETAGGSETQYF. The CDR3 region has the DNA TGTGCCACCAGTGAAACCGCAGGGGGCTCGGAGACCCAGTACTTC.

This clonotype occurred many times. The chain is built from TRBV20-1 and TRBJ2-7; 8 bases are shared with TRBD1. V shed 3 bases and J 7 bases; nucleotides not matched to a gene: 11. This CDR3 comprises 14 residues. Germline-derived CDR1 and CDR2 are DFQATT and SNEGSKA (reference sequence). The CDR3 DNA follows: TGCAGTGCTAGGTCAGACAGGGGCGGGCTGGAGCAGTACTTC. Protein product: CSARSDRGGLEQYF.

The chain is built from TRBV5-1 and TRBJ2-3; TRBD2 matches 8 bases. With V trimmed by 4 bases and J by 2 bases, 9 bases remained unmatched. The CDR3 sequence is 16 residues long. CDR1 is SGHRS, CDR2 YFSETQ, per germline. CDR3 residues: CASSGVGGRSTDTQYF. The CDR3 bases are TGCGCCAGCAGCGGGGTAGGCGGGAGGTCCACAGATACGCAGTATTTT.

This clonotype has a handful of counts. The chain is built from TRBV5-5 and TRBJ2-1; 9 nucleotides match TRBD1. The CDR3 length is 17 residues. The trim removed 4 bases at V and 8 bases at J, leaving 16 bases unmatched. Germline V gene data show CDR1 as SGHKS and CDR2 as YYEKEE (reference sequence). The CDR3: CASSRSVGTGYSDEQFF. The CDR3 DNA reads TGTGCCAGCAGCCGTTCCGTTGGGACAGGGTATAGCGATGAGCAGTTCTTC.

The J gene is TRBJ1-2, the V gene TRBV20-1; D is unresolved. Germline CDR1 is DFQATT and CDR2 is SNEGSKA (reference sequence). The CDR3 has 15 residues. Trimming shortened V by 0 bases and J by 4 bases, and 15 bases separated the two germline ends. The CDR3 DNA is TGCAGTGCTAGAGATTATCGGGTGTCGAGCTATGGCTACACCTTC. Encoded protein: CSARDYRVSSYGYTF.

In this sample, this clonotype turned up a few times. The rearrangement links TRBV28 to TRBJ2-7; TRBD2 might be the D (6 bases). Trimming removed 2 bases at V and 2 bases at J, with 19 bases between. The CDR3 is 17 residues long. Germline V gene data show CDR1 as MDHEN and CDR2 as SYDVKM. This CDR3 reads CASSLGAPGEPTYEQYF. Written as DNA, the CDR3 is TGTGCCAGCAGTTTAGGGGCCCCGGGAGAGCCAACCTACGAGCAGTACTTC.

The sample holds a few counts of this clonotype. J is TRBJ2-7 and V is TRBV7-2; maybe TRBD2 (7 bases). The CDR3 contains 16 residues. V lost 5 bases and J 2 bases, leaving 19 bases between the germline ends. Germline V CDR1 and CDR2: SGHTA, FQGNSA. CDR3 amino acids: CASSQGGGWMTYEQYF. CDR3 in DNA: TGTGCCAGCAGCCAAGGGGGGGGTTGGATGACCTACGAGCAGTACTTC.